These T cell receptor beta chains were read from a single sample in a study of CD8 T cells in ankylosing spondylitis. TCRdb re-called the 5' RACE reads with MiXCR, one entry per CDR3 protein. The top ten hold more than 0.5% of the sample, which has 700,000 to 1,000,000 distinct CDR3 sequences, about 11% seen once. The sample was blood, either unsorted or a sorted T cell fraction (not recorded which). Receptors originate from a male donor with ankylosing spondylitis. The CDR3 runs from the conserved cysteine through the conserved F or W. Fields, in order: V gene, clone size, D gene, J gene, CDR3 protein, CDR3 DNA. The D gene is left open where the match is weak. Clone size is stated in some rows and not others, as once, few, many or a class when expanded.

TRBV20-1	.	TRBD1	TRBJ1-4	CSARGQGATTNEKLFF	TGCAGTGCTAGGGGACAGGGGGCCACAACTAATGAAAAACTGTTTTTT
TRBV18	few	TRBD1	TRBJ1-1	CASSPGTAEAFF	TGTGCCAGCTCACCAGGGACAGCTGAAGCTTTCTTT
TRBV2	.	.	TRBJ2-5	CASNIQGYGETQYF	TGTGCCAGCAATATACAGGGTTACGGCGAGACCCAGTACTTC
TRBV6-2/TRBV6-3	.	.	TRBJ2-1	CASKEEGFNEQFF	TGTGCCAGCAAGGAGGAGGGCTTCAATGAGCAGTTCTTC
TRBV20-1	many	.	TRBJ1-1	CSARGLYTEAFF	TGCAGTGCTAGGGGGCTATACACTGAAGCTTTCTTT
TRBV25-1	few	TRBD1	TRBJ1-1	CASSAQGGNTEAFF	TGTGCCAGCAGTGCACAGGGGGGGAACACTGAAGCTTTCTTT
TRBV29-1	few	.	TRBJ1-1	CSVEGRQNTEAFF	TGCAGCGTTGAAGGCAGACAGAACACTGAAGCTTTCTTT
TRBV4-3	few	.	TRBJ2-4	CASSQDLSTGIQYF	TGCGCCAGCAGCCAAGATCTTTCTACCGGCATTCAGTACTTC
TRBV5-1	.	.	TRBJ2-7	CASSLEQEDEQYF	TGCGCCAGCAGCTTGGAGCAGGAGGACGAGCAGTACTTC
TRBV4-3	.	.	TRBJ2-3	CASSSLTASTDTQYF	TGCGCCAGCAGCTCCTTGACTGCTAGCACAGATACGCAGTATTTT
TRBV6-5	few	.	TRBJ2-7	CASGSPWVEQYF	TGTGCCAGCGGGTCACCCTGGGTCGAGCAGTACTTC
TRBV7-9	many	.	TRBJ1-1	CASSLEPVNTEAFF	TGTGCCAGCAGCTTAGAGCCTGTGAACACTGAAGCTTTCTTT
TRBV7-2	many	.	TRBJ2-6	CASSLTGANVLTF	TGTGCCAGCAGTTTGACTGGGGCCAACGTCCTGACTTTC
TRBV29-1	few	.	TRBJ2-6	CSVEQGSSGANVLTF	TGCAGCGTTGAACAGGGGAGCTCTGGGGCCAACGTCCTGACTTTC
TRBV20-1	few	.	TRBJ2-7	CSATQFRSSYEQYF	TGCAGTGCTACCCAGTTCAGAAGCTCCTACGAGCAGTACTTC
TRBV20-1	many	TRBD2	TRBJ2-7	CSAHPISGGAAEQYF	TGCAGTGCTCACCCCATTAGCGGGGGGGCGGCCGAGCAGTACTTC
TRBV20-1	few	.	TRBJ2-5	CSARLAGIETQYF	TGCAGTGCTAGACTCGCAGGGATTGAGACCCAGTACTTC
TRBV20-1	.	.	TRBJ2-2	CSARIGRVTGELFF	TGCAGTGCTAGAATCGGGAGAGTTACCGGGGAGCTGTTTTTT
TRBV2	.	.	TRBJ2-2	CAGGEIRTGELFF	TGTGCCGGTGGGGAAATTAGGACCGGGGAGCTGTTTTTT
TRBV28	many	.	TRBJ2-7	CASSLLAPYEQYF	TGTGCCAGCAGTTTATTGGCACCCTACGAGCAGTACTTC
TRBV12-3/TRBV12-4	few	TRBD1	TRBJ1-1	CASSPGTGLSEAFF	TGTGCCAGCAGCCCCGGGACAGGGTTATCTGAAGCTTTCTTT
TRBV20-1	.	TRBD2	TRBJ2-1	CSASSTSGSSGEQFF	TGCAGTGCTAGCTCGACTAGCGGGAGTAGTGGTGAGCAGTTCTTC
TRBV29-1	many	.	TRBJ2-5	CSVEEGWETQYF	TGCAGCGTTGAAGAGGGCTGGGAGACCCAGTACTTC